Described below is a single T cell receptor (beta chain) sequence and its context. The antigen remains unidentified. One junction end does not reproduce the germline sequence, and a read error may be involved. The data stem from a study of cytomegalovirus exposure and HLA in healthy donors. Germline CDR1 reads MDHEN; CDR2 reads SYDVKM. CDR3 length: 16 residues. Study-wide results and caveats: Per published accounts, TCR beta sequences correctly predicted the HLA-A and HLA-B alleles of most subjects.

It was with 60 Vbeta and 13 Jbeta primers that the PCR ran. Profiled with immunoSEQ multiplex PCR; TCRdb holds only in-frame clones, not every one. The listing records about 46,000 clones. The chain employs TRBV28 and TRBJ1-5; TRBD1 agrees at 10 bases. The sequencing input was PBMCs. This TCR derives from a woman between 40 and 50 years old in good health and CMV-seronegative. Here the CDR3 reads CASSPSGQGSGEPQRF. In DNA, the CDR3 is TGTGCCAGCAGTCCCTCGGGACAGGGGTCCGGGGAGCCCCAGCGTTTT.